The clone carrying this TCR beta chain has only one observation. Its antigen remains unknown. These data come from a study of cytomegalovirus exposure and HLA in healthy donors. Study-wide background: A later analysis reported the roughly 130 validation repertoires used the same platform as the 666 first-cohort repertoires. Findings and limits, study-wide: Most observed TCR sequences were rare, whereas some public TCRs were detected in many donors.

The repertoire was sequenced with immunoSEQ multiplex PCR; TCRdb's copy has only in-frame clones and lacks some. The table shows about 360,000 clones, with roughly 85% occurring only once. Trimming removed 5 bases from V and 1 base from J; junction bases left unmatched: 6. This CDR3 has 15 residues. The germline gives CDR1 SGHAT, CDR2 FQNNGV. Source material: PBMCs. The receptor was derived from a woman between 18 and 29 years old in good health and CMV-seronegative. The chain joins TRBV11-2 to TRBJ2-7, with 9 bases identical to TRBD1. CDR3 DNA: TGTGCCAGCAGCCTGGACAGGGGCCAGTCCTACGAGCAGTACTTC. This gives the protein CASSLDRGQSYEQYF.